A single sample gave rise to the 17 T cell receptor beta chains below, sequenced in a study of neoadjuvant nivolumab and ipilimumab in lung cancer. The method was immunoSEQ multiplex PCR; TCRdb's version includes in-frame clones alone and lacks a portion of them. The data hold 15,000 to 20,000 clones, with 85% to 90% observed a single time. The specimen was peripheral blood, collected before neoadjuvant nivolumab, alone or with ipilimumab. These TCRs come from an adult with non-small cell lung cancer.

The chain carries TRBV5-1 and TRBJ2-1; D perhaps matches TRBD2 (5 bases). Trimming stripped 0 bases from V and 9 bases from J, with 7 bases between. This CDR3 contains 12 residues. Germline CDR1 and CDR2: SGHRS and YFSETQ. The CDR3 protein is CASSLEGSEQFF. In DNA, the CDR3 is TGCGCCAGCAGCTTGGAAGGGAGTGAGCAGTTCTTC.

The chain employs TRBV30 and TRBJ1-1; 7 bases line up with TRBD1. The CDR3 consists of 16 residues. Germline trimming cut 4 bases from V and 0 bases from J; bases unmatched to any gene: 11. Germline CDR1 and CDR2: GTSNPN and SVGIG (reference sequence). The CDR3 DNA follows: TGTGCCTGGACCCCACCCGCCGGGACAGTGAACACTGAAGCTTTCTTT. Its protein is CAWTPPAGTVNTEAFF.

The CDR3 loop is CASSGDRDYEQYF. The CDR3 DNA is TGTGCCAGCAGCGGGGACAGGGATTACGAGCAGTACTTC. The genes are TRBV5-6 and TRBJ2-7, with 9 nucleotides matching TRBD1. After removal of 4 bases from V and 4 bases from J, the junction contained 3 bases not matched to a gene. The CDR3 is 13 amino acids. Germline V gene data show CDR1 as SGHDT and CDR2 as YYEEEE.

The V gene is TRBV6-5, the J gene TRBJ1-2; D perhaps matches TRBD1 (5 bases). CDR3 length equals 14 residues. Trimming removed 4 bases at V and 2 bases at J, with 11 bases between. Per the germline V gene, CDR1 is MNHEY and CDR2 is SVGAGI. CDR3 loop: CASSSETANYGYTF. The CDR3, as DNA: TGTGCCAGCAGTTCCGAGACAGCAAACTATGGCTACACCTTC.

This rearrangement joins TRBV5-6 to TRBJ2-5; the match to TRBD2 covers 8 bases. This CDR3 contains 15 residues. CDR1 SGHDT and CDR2 YYEEEE come from the germline V gene. Losses at the gene ends were 2 bases for V and 5 bases for J; bases not matched to a gene: 8. The CDR3 coding sequence is TGTGCCAGCAGCTTCAGGACTAGCATGCGGGAGACCCAGTACTTC. Encoded protein: CASSFRTSMRETQYF.

This chain joins TRBV7-9 and TRBJ2-7; no clear D. V gave up 4 bases and J gave up 4 bases, with 20 bases separating them. CDR1 SEHNR and CDR2 FQNEAQ come from the germline V gene (reference sequence). The length of the CDR3 is 16 residues. CDR3 protein: CASSSPQKHKPYEQYF. CDR3 bases: TGTGCCAGCAGCTCACCACAGAAACATAAACCTTACGAGCAGTACTTC. Supplemented by reference TRBV7-9 and TRBJ2-7, the full variable domain reads DTGVSQNPRHKITKRGQNVTFRCDPISEHNRLYWYRQTLGQGPEFLTYFQNEAQLEKSRLLSDRFSAERPKGSFSTLEIQRTEQGDSAMYLCASSSPQKHKPYEQYFGPGTRLTVT.

This chain links TRBV7-6 with TRBJ1-2; 7 nucleotides agree with TRBD1. This CDR3 is built from 14 residues. Germline V lookup: CDR1 SGHVS, CDR2 FNYEAQ. Trimming removed 5 bases from V and 0 bases from J; junction bases left unmatched: 3. Here the CDR3 DNA reads TGTGCCAGCAGCAACAGGGGACCTAACTATGGCTACACCTTC. Translated, it gives CASSNRGPNYGYTF.

The chain has TRBV18 and TRBJ1-3, with D unresolved. The CDR3 runs 16 residues. From germline, CDR1 is KGHSH and CDR2 LQKENI. V was cut by 3 bases and J by 1 base, with 13 bases left in between. This CDR3 is CASSPPSSRSGNTIYF. The CDR3 DNA reads as TGTGCCAGCTCACCCCCCAGTTCAAGGTCTGGAAACACCATATATTTT. Full variable domain (missing parts from reference TRBV18 and TRBJ1-3): NAGVMQNPRHLVRRRGQEARLRCSPMKGHSHVYWYRQLPEEGLKFMVYLQKENIIDESGMPKERFSAEFPKEGPSILRIQQVVRGDSAAYFCASSPPSSRSGNTIYFGEGSWLTVV.

This chain uses TRBV6-1 with TRBJ2-1, with a tentative D call TRBD2 (6 bases). Trimming stripped 6 bases from V and 7 bases from J, with 19 bases between. Germline CDR1 reads MNHNS; CDR2 reads SASEGT. The CDR3 is 15 residues long. The CDR3 sequence: CASRIAPGGGNEQFF. In DNA form, the CDR3 reads TGTGCCAGCAGAATTGCCCCCGGGGGTGGGAATGAGCAGTTCTTC.

The V call is TRBV2, the J call TRBJ2-3; maybe TRBD2 (5 bases). This CDR3 is built from 12 residues. CDR1 and CDR2 from the germline V gene are SNHLY and FYNNEI. Trimming took 7 bases from V and 1 from J, leaving 6 bases between them. For the CDR3, the DNA is TGTGCCAGCAAGGAGGGCACAGATACGCAGTATTTT. Protein sequence: CASKEGTDTQYF.

The table lists this clone with a few counts. This rearrangement joins TRBV6-1 to TRBJ2-7, with 7 nucleotides matching TRBD1. With 8 bases clipped from V and 2 bases from J, the junction kept 12 bases outside the gene matches. Germline CDR1 and CDR2: MNHNS and SASEGT. The CDR3 totals 15 residues. Written as DNA, the CDR3 is TGTGCCAGCGCGTTTTCCGACAGGGCTGCCTACGAGCAGTACTTC. Translation gives CASAFSDRAAYEQYF.

The chain links TRBV2 to TRBJ2-7, with TRBD2 matching over 9 bases. Germline V gene data show CDR1 as SNHLY and CDR2 as FYNNEI. The V segment lost 3 bases and the J segment 3 bases; nucleotides outside the gene matches: 6. CDR3 length: 15 amino acids. In DNA form, the CDR3 reads TGTGCCAGCAGTGATGGGGCTAGCGGGAACTACGAGCAGTACTTC. This sequence encodes CASSDGASGNYEQYF.

The chain links TRBV7-9 to TRBJ1-5; tentatively, D is TRBD1 (5 bases). Germline-derived CDR1 and CDR2 are SEHNR and FQNEAQ (reference sequence). The CDR3 is 14 residues long. Trimming took off 5 bases at V and 2 bases at J, with 10 bases between the two ends. The CDR3 here is CASSRQGGNQPQHF. In nucleotides, the CDR3 is TGTGCCAGCAGCCGTCAGGGAGGCAATCAGCCCCAGCATTTT. The whole variable domain, remainder taken from reference TRBV7-9 and TRBJ1-5, is DTGVSQNPRHKITKRGQNVTFRCDPISEHNRLYWYRQTLGQGPEFLTYFQNEAQLEKSRLLSDRFSAERPKGSFSTLEIQRTEQGDSAMYLCASSRQGGNQPQHFGDGTRLSIL.

The chain carries TRBV6-5 and TRBJ2-7; D ambiguous. V was trimmed by 2 bases and J by 2 bases, leaving 7 bases between them. The CDR3 extends over 13 amino acids. Germline CDR1 is MNHEY and CDR2 is SVGAGI. CDR3 loop: CASSYGLPYEQYF. DNA of the CDR3: TGTGCCAGCAGTTACGGGCTCCCCTACGAGCAGTACTTC.

This chain links TRBV18 with TRBJ2-5; 15 bases align to TRBD2. The CDR3 spans 16 residues. V was pared by 2 bases and J by 5 bases, with 3 bases of the junction left unmatched. The germline gives CDR1 KGHSH, CDR2 LQKENI. The DNA for the CDR3 is TGTGCCAGCTCACCAGGACTAGCGGGAGGGATGGAGACCCAGTACTTC. Its protein is CASSPGLAGGMETQYF.

The chain recombines TRBV2 with TRBJ1-2; D gene uncertain. This CDR3 has 13 amino acids. Germline CDR1 and CDR2: SNHLY and FYNNEI. Trimming removed 4 bases from V and 4 bases from J, with 10 bases in between. In nucleotides, the CDR3 is TGTGCCAGCAGTGTTAGACGGGCCTATGGCTACACCTTC. Its translation is CASSVRRAYGYTF. The whole variable domain, filled in from reference TRBV2 and TRBJ1-2, reads EPEVTQTPSHQVTQMGQEVILRCVPISNHLYFYWYRQILGQKVEFLVSFYNNEISEKSEIFDDQFSVERPDGSNFTLKIRSTKLEDSAMYFCASSVRRAYGYTFGSGTRLTVV.

The chain uses TRBV27 and TRBJ2-7; 14 nucleotides line up with TRBD2. CDR1 and CDR2 from the germline V gene are MNHEY and SMNVEV (reference sequence). The ends lost 6 bases at V and 3 bases at J; junction bases unmatched: 1. This CDR3 comprises 14 residues. CDR3 residues: CASRGLAGVYEQYF. CDR3 sequence (DNA): TGTGCCAGCAGGGGACTAGCGGGAGTCTACGAGCAGTACTTC.